The 23 T cell receptor beta chains reported below all come from one sample, sequenced in a study of chemoradiotherapy in HPV16-positive cancers. Clones were sequenced by immunoSEQ multiplex PCR, and TCRdb holds only the in-frame ones, with some missing. The data show 10,000 to 14,000 clones, roughly 92% seen once. Sample: blood, taken from a patient who underwent chemoradiotherapy. All receptors derive from a human donor with HPV-associated anogenital cancer.

The chain is built from TRBV18 and TRBJ2-2; 8 bases are shared with TRBD1. Germline lookup yields CDR1 KGHSH and CDR2 LQKENI. J gave up 4 bases and V 4 bases, and 8 bases lay outside the gene matches. CDR3 size: 16 residues. This CDR3 is CASSLTTGVLTGELFF. The CDR3 nucleotides read TGTGCCAGCTCACTGACGACAGGGGTTCTCACCGGGGAGCTGTTTTTT. The entire variable domain, with the rest obtained from reference TRBV18 and TRBJ2-2, is as follows: NAGVMQNPRHLVRRRGQEARLRCSPMKGHSHVYWYRQLPEEGLKFMVYLQKENIIDESGMPKERFSAEFPKEGPSILRIQQVVRGDSAAYFCASSLTTGVLTGELFFGEGSRLTVL.

V is TRBV14 and J is TRBJ1-2; maybe TRBD1 (5 bases). CDR1 and CDR2 (germline): SGHDN, FVKESK. The CDR3 contains 14 residues. V shed 1 base and J shed 4 bases, with 10 bases lying between them. The CDR3 reads CASSQGQGGYGYTF. The CDR3, as DNA: TGTGCCAGCAGCCAAGGGCAGGGAGGCTATGGCTACACCTTC.

The V and J genes are TRBV29-1 and TRBJ2-7; TRBD2 aligns across 7 bases. CDR3 size: 14 residues. The V gene end was trimmed by 0 bases and the J gene end by 6 bases; junction bases not matched to a gene: 8. Germline lookup yields CDR1 SQVTM and CDR2 ANQGSEA. CDR3 region: CSVEEVGGISEQYF. As DNA, the CDR3 is TGCAGCGTTGAAGAGGTGGGGGGGATATCCGAGCAGTACTTC.

The gene calls are TRBV5-6 and TRBJ1-6; no clear D gene. The CDR3 loop spans 17 amino acids. The V end lost 2 bases, the J end lost 7 bases, and 19 bases lay between the germline ends. Germline CDR1 is SGHDT and CDR2 is YYEEEE. CDR3 in amino acids: CASSFPLSPRQNSPLHF. CDR3 DNA: TGTGCCAGCAGCTTCCCCTTGTCGCCACGGCAAAATTCACCCCTCCACTTT.

This chain uses TRBV6-4 with TRBJ2-1; 8 positions agree with TRBD2. V lost 8 bases, J lost 10 bases, and 16 bases stayed unmatched. CDR3 size: 15 residues. The germline CDR1 and CDR2 sequences are MRHNA and SNTAGT. Written as DNA, the CDR3 is TGTGCCAGCTCCTGGCGAGCCGGGGGGGCCGAGGAGCAGTTCTTC. The encoded protein is CASSWRAGGAEEQFF.

Concerning this clone: One end of the junction fails to match germline, which may point to a read error. The genes are TRBV10-3 and TRBJ1-1, with D perhaps TRBD1 (5 bases). The germline V gene encodes CDR1 ENHRY and CDR2 SYGVKD. There are 13 residues in the CDR3. This CDR3 is CGTQDNLNTEAFF. CDR3 nucleotide sequence: TGCGGGACCCAGGACAACTTGAACACTGAAGCTTTCTTT.

The chain joins TRBV5-1 to TRBJ2-7; no definite D call. V gave up 4 bases and J gave up 0 bases, with 5 bases separating them. This CDR3 spans 12 amino acids. Germline CDR1 is SGHRS and CDR2 is YFSETQ. As DNA, the CDR3 is TGCGCCAGCAGCCTCAGCTCCTACGAGCAGTACTTC. This translates into CASSLSSYEQYF.

The chain recombines TRBV7-9 with TRBJ2-5, with D hard to call. The end of the DNA is better explained by TRBJ2-7, so the J call may be wrong. CDR3 length: 12 residues. Germline-derived CDR1 and CDR2 are SEHNR and FQNEAQ (reference sequence). The CDR3 sequence: CASSLIFYEQYF. The CDR3 region has the DNA TGTGCCAGCAGCTTGATATTCTACGAGCAGTACTTC.

This rearrangement joins TRBV6-5 to TRBJ2-3, with unresolved D. The germline CDR1 and CDR2 sequences are MNHEY and SVGAGI. V was cut by 0 bases and J by 1 base, with 11 bases left in between. There are 16 residues in the CDR3. CDR3 nucleotides: TGTGCCAGCAGTTACTCAGGATCTAAGGGCACAGATACGCAGTATTTT. This translates into CASSYSGSKGTDTQYF.

The chain joins TRBV7-9 to TRBJ2-5; no clear D gene. The length of the CDR3 is 16 residues. The germline V gene encodes CDR1 SEHNR and CDR2 FQNEAQ (reference sequence). Trimming took 3 bases from V and 5 from J, leaving 19 bases between them. The CDR3 bases are TGTGCCAGCAGCTTGGGCCGGGTTTCGGCCAGGGAGACCCAGTACTTC. It codes for CASSLGRVSARETQYF.

The chain has TRBV4-2 and TRBJ2-6, with D possibly being TRBD1 or TRBD2 (5 bases each). Trimming left V 8 bases short and J 3 bases short, with 20 bases between. CDR3 length equals 17 residues. Looked up from germline, CDR1 is LGHNA and CDR2 is YNFKEQ. The CDR3 loop reads CASFEGRGVVGANVLTF. Here the CDR3 DNA reads TGTGCCAGCTTTGAGGGTAGAGGGGTGGTTGGGGCCAACGTCCTGACTTTC.

V and J are TRBV30 and TRBJ1-6, with D uncertain. The CDR3 covers 13 residues. The V end lost 3 bases, the J end lost 7 bases, and 10 bases lay between the germline ends. Germline CDR1 is GTSNPN and CDR2 is SVGIG (reference sequence). CDR3 protein: CAWRDRKNSPLHF. The DNA of the CDR3 is TGTGCCTGGAGGGACCGTAAAAATTCACCCCTCCACTTT. The whole variable domain, remainder taken from reference TRBV30 and TRBJ1-6, is SQTIHQWPATLVQPVGSPLSLECTVEGTSNPNLYWYRQAAGRGLQLLFYSVGIGQISSEVPQNLSASRPQDRQFILSSKKLLLSDSGFYLCAWRDRKNSPLHFGNGTRLTVT.

This clone was seen more than once but under ten times. CDR3 amino acids: CASSFRTGRTGELFF. The CDR3 nucleotides are TGTGCCAGCAGCTTCCGGACAGGGCGCACCGGGGAGCTGTTTTTT. The chain carries TRBV11-3 and TRBJ2-2; 8 nucleotides line up with TRBD1. There are 15 residues in the CDR3. Trimming cost V 3 bases and J 4 bases; bases outside gene matches: 4. Germline lookup yields CDR1 SGHNT and CDR2 YENEEA.

The chain links TRBV19 to TRBJ2-5; TRBD1 agrees at 7 bases. The J call may be incorrect, as the DNA end agrees better with TRBJ2-7. Looked up from germline, CDR1 is LNHDA and CDR2 is SQIVND (reference sequence). This CDR3 spans 16 amino acids. In nucleotides, the CDR3 is TGTGCCAGTAGCGACAGTACGCTCAGGGGGTGGCGCGAGCAGTACTTC. Amino acids: CASSDSTLRGWREQYF.

The chain couples TRBV6-1 to TRBJ1-3; tentative D call: TRBD1 (5 bases). The V end was cut by 3 bases, the J end by 3 bases, with 15 bases between. The CDR3 spans 16 residues. Germline CDR1 and CDR2: MNHNS and SASEGT. The CDR3 loop is CASSDPLRQSGNTIYF. CDR3 nucleotide sequence: TGTGCCAGCAGTGACCCACTCCGACAGAGTGGAAACACCATATATTTT.

The chain has TRBV18 and TRBJ2-7; no clear D gene. Germline CDR1 reads KGHSH; CDR2 reads LQKENI. The CDR3 is 14 residues long. V gave up 3 bases and J gave up 0 bases, with 9 bases separating them. The CDR3 sequence is CASSPTPSSYEQYF. Written as DNA, the CDR3 is TGTGCCAGCTCACCGACGCCTAGCTCCTACGAGCAGTACTTC.

This chain links TRBV7-9 with TRBJ2-5, with D hard to call. V was clipped by 0 bases and J by 7 bases, with 15 bases between them. This CDR3 contains 15 residues. CDR1 SEHNR and CDR2 FQNEAQ come from the germline V gene (reference sequence). CDR3 sequence reads: CASSLARSEGRTQYF. As DNA, the CDR3 is TGTGCCAGCAGCTTAGCTCGCAGCGAAGGTCGGACCCAGTACTTC.

This sequence joins TRBV9 and TRBJ1-6; 9 nucleotides match TRBD1. The trim removed 3 bases at V and 3 bases at J, leaving 7 bases unmatched. Looked up from germline, CDR1 is SGDLS and CDR2 is YYNGEE. The CDR3 consists of 17 residues. The CDR3 DNA reads as TGTGCCAGCAGCGCTCAACAGGGGGCGAACTATAATTCACCCCTCCACTTT. Its protein product is CASSAQQGANYNSPLHF.

The chain couples TRBV4-1 to TRBJ2-5, with 10 bases fitting TRBD2. Germline V lookup: CDR1 MGHRA, CDR2 YSYEKL. The CDR3 has 19 residues. V shed 0 bases and J 1 base; nucleotides not matched to a gene: 11. The CDR3 coding sequence is TGCGCCAGCAGCCAAGATAAAACCCTAGCGGGGGCCCGCCAAGAGACCCAGTACTTC. Residues: CASSQDKTLAGARQETQYF.

The chain links TRBV7-2 to TRBJ2-7; 11 nucleotides align to TRBD2. The CDR3 length is 16 residues. Germline assignment: CDR1 SGHTA and CDR2 FQGNSA. Trimming removed 2 bases from V and 3 bases from J; junction bases left unmatched: 6. The DNA of the CDR3 is TGTGCCAGCAGCTTATGGGCTAGCGGGGGGAACTACGAGCAGTACTTC. Its protein product is CASSLWASGGNYEQYF.

The CDR3 DNA reads as TGCGCCAGCAGCTTGGCCATGGCAGCTCCCTCTGGAAACACCATATATTTT. It encodes CASSLAMAAPSGNTIYF. The gene calls are TRBV5-1 and TRBJ1-3; D is ambiguous. The CDR3 contains 17 residues. Germline CDR1 and CDR2: SGHRS and YFSETQ. The ends were cut back, 0 bases at V and 0 bases at J, with 13 bases in the middle.

The V and J genes are TRBV2 and TRBJ2-7; no clear D gene. This CDR3 spans 14 amino acids. Germline V lookup: CDR1 SNHLY, CDR2 FYNNEI. The CDR3 nucleotides read TGTGCGTCAAGAACCGGGTTACCAACCTACGAGCAGTACTTC. Its translation: CASRTGLPTYEQYF.

The V and J genes are TRBV4-2 and TRBJ2-7; 7 bases match TRBD2. This CDR3 is built from 17 residues. In germline, CDR1 is LGHNA, CDR2 YNFKEQ. Losses at the gene ends were 1 base for V and 0 bases for J; bases not matched to a gene: 9. The CDR3 here is CASSQGRLGGSSYEQYF. The CDR3 bases are TGTGCCAGCAGCCAAGGCCGACTGGGGGGGAGCTCCTACGAGCAGTACTTC.